What follows are 27 T cell receptor beta chains derived from one specimen sequenced in a study of control samples from healthy donors and cancer patients. Sequencing was performed with immunoSEQ multiplex PCR; in TCRdb, only in-frame clones are kept and a portion is missing. This table holds roughly 58,000 clones, 70% to 90% found once. The sequenced sample consisted of PBMCs. The source of these receptors is a woman in her sixties with lung cancer.

V gene TRBV10-2 combines with J gene TRBJ1-1; D is possibly TRBD1 (5 bases). V lost 2 bases and J lost 8, with 9 bases in between. There are 12 residues in the CDR3. Germline V gene data show CDR1 as WSHSY and CDR2 as SAAADI. This CDR3 reads CASSEQDSEAFF. CDR3 DNA sequence: TGCGCCAGCAGTGAGCAAGACAGCGAAGCTTTCTTT.

V and J are TRBV6-4 and TRBJ2-2; D is ambiguous. Germline V CDR1 and CDR2: MRHNA, SNTAGT. Deletions cut 4 bases from V and 6 bases from J, with 9 bases between. The CDR3 sequence is 13 residues long. CDR3 in amino acids: CASSVVGAGELFF. The CDR3 DNA is TGTGCCAGCAGTGTGGTTGGGGCCGGGGAGCTGTTTTTT.

This clone has only one observation. The rearrangement uses TRBV9 and TRBJ1-3; the D gene is possibly TRBD1 (5 bases). Germline lookup yields CDR1 SGDLS and CDR2 YYNGEE. The CDR3 contains 13 residues. V was cut by 0 bases and J by 4 bases, with 5 bases left in between. For the CDR3, the DNA is TGTGCCAGCAGCGTAGAGGGGGGAAACACCATATATTTT. Translation gives CASSVEGGNTIYF.

This clone has only a few counts. The chain combines TRBV6-5 with TRBJ1-2, with D hard to call. CDR3 length equals 13 residues. Germline CDR1 is MNHEY and CDR2 is SVGAGI. V lost 0 bases, J lost 7 bases, and 9 bases lay in between. The CDR3 DNA sequence: TGTGCCAGCAGTTACTCGAGGTGGTCTGGCTACACCTTC. It codes for CASSYSRWSGYTF.

The rearrangement uses TRBV10-1 and TRBJ2-7; no reliable D call. V gave up 3 bases and J gave up 5 bases, with 2 bases separating them. Germline CDR1 WNHNN, CDR2 SYGVQD (reference sequence). This CDR3 region has 10 residues. CDR3 coding DNA: TGCGCCAGCAGTGACCACGAGCAGTACTTC. This encodes CASSDHEQYF.

This clone was picked up one time. This chain uses TRBV5-8 with TRBJ2-3, with 7 bases identical to TRBD1. With 4 bases clipped from V and 1 base from J, the junction kept 6 bases outside the gene matches. CDR3 length: 15 amino acids. CDR1 is SGHTS and CDR2 is YDEGEE in the germline V gene. CDR3 sequence (DNA): TGTGCCAGCAGCGACCGTGGACAGGGCACAGATACGCAGTATTTT. This encodes CASSDRGQGTDTQYF.

The CDR3 DNA is TGTGCCAGCAGTCCCGGGACAGTTGGAAACACCATATATTTT. Encoded protein: CASSPGTVGNTIYF. J is TRBJ1-3 and V is TRBV27, with TRBD1 matching 7 bases. V was clipped by 5 bases and J by 3 bases; unmatched bases: 4. The CDR3 has 14 residues. Germline V gene sequence: CDR1 MNHEY, CDR2 SMNVEV (reference sequence).

The chain uses TRBV28 and TRBJ1-1; the match to TRBD1 covers 7 bases. After removal of 6 bases from V and 4 bases from J, the junction contained 11 bases not matched to a gene. This CDR3 has 15 residues. CDR1 is MDHEN, CDR2 SYDVKM, per germline. CDR3 sequence reads: CASSRDVQGGTEAFF. The CDR3 region has the DNA TGTGCCAGCAGCCGGGACGTCCAGGGGGGCACTGAAGCTTTCTTT.

V gene TRBV28 combines with J gene TRBJ1-1; 8 nucleotides match TRBD1. The J segment lost 4 bases and the V segment lost 5 bases, leaving 6 bases of the junction unmatched. Germline CDR1 and CDR2: MDHEN and SYDVKM. The CDR3 is 14 amino acids. The CDR3 protein is CASSGQGARTEAFF. CDR3 nucleotides: TGTGCCAGCAGTGGTCAGGGGGCGCGCACTGAAGCTTTCTTT.

V is TRBV5-1 and J is TRBJ2-5; 7 bases are shared with TRBD2. Germline V gene sequence: CDR1 SGHRS, CDR2 YFSETQ. J gave up 0 bases and V 6 bases, and 11 bases lay outside the gene matches. The CDR3 has 16 residues. DNA of the CDR3: TGCGCCAGCAAGGGAGGGGACTGGCGGTACCAAGAGACCCAGTACTTC. This encodes CASKGGDWRYQETQYF.

The chain recombines TRBV7-2 with TRBJ2-7, with a possible D match to TRBD2 (6 bases). This CDR3 has 13 residues. Germline V CDR1 and CDR2: SGHTA, FQGNSA. Trimming removed 4 bases at V and 5 bases at J, with 12 bases between. CDR3 DNA sequence: TGTGCCAGCAGCTCACCGGGGGTCAACGAGCAGTACTTC. Amino acids: CASSSPGVNEQYF.

The CDR3 sequence: CASSLEGGSYTF. The DNA for the CDR3 is TGTGCCAGCAGCTTGGAGGGGGGATCCTACACCTTC. This rearrangement joins TRBV5-4 to TRBJ1-2; a weak D match, TRBD1 (6 bases). From germline, CDR1 is SGHNT and CDR2 YYREEE (reference sequence). CDR3 length: 12 residues. Trimming took off 0 bases at V and 10 bases at J, with 10 bases between the two ends. The entire variable domain, with the rest obtained from reference TRBV5-4 and TRBJ1-2, is as follows: ETGVTQSPTHLIKTRGQQVTLRCSSQSGHNTVSWYQQALGQGPQFIFQYYREEENGRGNFPPRFSGLQFPNYSSELNVNALELDDSALYLCASSLEGGSYTFGSGTRLTVV.

The chain carries TRBV3-1 (or the pseudogene TRBV3-2) and TRBJ1-5; D is undetermined. The CDR3 spans 13 residues. Germline CDR1 and CDR2: LGHDT and YNNKEL (reference sequence). Trimming left V 4 bases short and J 5 bases short, with 9 bases between. CDR3 DNA sequence: TGTGCCAGCAGCCGGAACGAGGATCAGCCCCAGCATTTT. Its protein product is CASSRNEDQPQHF.

The J gene is TRBJ2-2, the V gene TRBV5-4, with TRBD1 as a possible D gene (6 bases). The CDR3 consists of 16 residues. From germline, CDR1 is SGHNT and CDR2 YYREEE (reference sequence). V lost 0 bases and J 5 bases, leaving 14 bases between the germline ends. The CDR3 nucleotides read TGTGCCAGCAGCTTGGCTGGGGCAGGGGCAACCGGGGAGCTGTTTTTT. It is translated as CASSLAGAGATGELFF.

In regard to this clone: The sample contains more than one DNA sequence encoding this CDR3. The J gene is TRBJ2-3, the V gene TRBV5-1; D remains unclear. This CDR3 comprises 13 residues. The ends were cut back, 0 bases at V and 1 base at J, with 3 bases in the middle. The germline gives CDR1 SGHRS, CDR2 YFSETQ. The CDR3 DNA follows: TGCGCCAGCAGCTTGGGAGGCACAGATACGCAGTATTTT. This encodes CASSLGGTDTQYF.

A single count supports this clone. This sequence joins TRBV7-2 and TRBJ2-5; TRBD1 or TRBD2 may be the D gene (5 bases each). The CDR3 runs 15 residues. Germline CDR1 and CDR2: SGHTA and FQGNSA. The V gene lost 3 bases and the J gene lost 3 bases, with 14 bases spanning the gap. The CDR3 reads CASSFAGTLKETQYF. Written as DNA, the CDR3 is TGTGCCAGCAGCTTCGCCGGGACGTTGAAAGAGACCCAGTACTTC.

The chain has TRBV15 and TRBJ1-2; 9 nucleotides agree with TRBD1. The junction had 9 bases not matched to a gene; V was cut back by 0 bases and J by 4 bases. The CDR3 is 17 amino acids. Germline loops: CDR1 LNHNV, CDR2 YYDKDF (reference sequence). In DNA form, the CDR3 reads TGTGCCACCAGCAGAGATCAGGGGACAGGGACTCTCTATGGCTACACCTTC. Its translation is CATSRDQGTGTLYGYTF. The full variable domain, its missing parts supplied by reference TRBV15 and TRBJ1-2, is DAMVIQNPRYQVTQFGKPVTLSCSQTLNHNVMYWYQQKSSQAPKLLFHYYDKDFNNEADTPDNFQSRRPNTSFCFLDIRSPGLGDTAMYLCATSRDQGTGTLYGYTFGSGTRLTVV.

This clone was observed a few times. The rearrangement links TRBV5-1 to TRBJ1-3; D gene ambiguous. Per germline, CDR1 SGHRS and CDR2 YFSETQ. Trimming pared 0 bases from V and 2 bases from J, leaving 9 bases between. The CDR3 loop spans 15 amino acids. DNA of the CDR3: TGCGCCAGCAGCTTGGCCTGGACCGCTGGAAACACCATATATTTT. It codes for CASSLAWTAGNTIYF.

The J gene is TRBJ2-5, the V gene TRBV28; D call uncertain. The V gene's germline CDR1 is MDHEN and CDR2 SYDVKM. The CDR3 sequence is 13 residues long. With 6 bases removed from V and 3 bases from J, the gap between germline ends came to 11 bases. Here the CDR3 DNA reads TGTGCCAGCAGCCGACCGATAAAAGAGACCCAGTACTTC. Residues: CASSRPIKETQYF. Full variable domain (outside the CDR3, taken from reference TRBV28 and TRBJ2-5): DVKVTQSSRYLVKRTGEKVFLECVQDMDHENMFWYRQDPGLGLRLIYFSYDVKMKEKGDIPEGYSVSREKKERFSLILESASTNQTSMYLCASSRPIKETQYFGPGTRLLVL.

The J gene is TRBJ1-3, the V gene TRBV5-1; D is ambiguous. CDR1 and CDR2 (germline): SGHRS, YFSETQ. V lost 2 bases and J 0 bases, leaving 12 bases between the germline ends. The CDR3 has 16 amino acids. The CDR3 DNA is TGCGCCAGCAGCTTTGGACCGATGAGCTCTGGAAACACCATATATTTT. The encoded protein is CASSFGPMSSGNTIYF.

The V gene is TRBV7-3, the J gene TRBJ2-5; TRBD1 agrees at 7 bases. From germline, CDR1 is SGHTA and CDR2 FQGTGA. V lost 5 bases and J lost 7; bases outside the gene matches: 10. This CDR3 has 14 amino acids. CDR3 residues: CASSPGQLMRTQYF. CDR3 nucleotide sequence: TGTGCCAGCAGCCCGGGACAGCTCATGAGGACCCAGTACTTC.

This chain joins TRBV6-6 and TRBJ1-5; D remains unclear. V lost 5 bases, J lost 2 bases, and 10 bases lay in between. Germline V gene data show CDR1 as MNHNY and CDR2 as SVGAGI (reference sequence). The CDR3 has 14 amino acids. CDR3 in amino acids: CASSLSHGNQPQHF. Written as DNA, the CDR3 is TGTGCCAGCAGTCTCTCCCATGGCAATCAGCCCCAGCATTTT.

The J gene is TRBJ1-3, the V gene TRBV5-1, with D hard to call. The CDR3 is 17 residues long. CDR1 SGHRS and CDR2 YFSETQ come from the germline V gene. The V end lost 3 bases, the J end lost 0 bases, and 16 bases lay between the germline ends. The chain's CDR3 is CASSSSTPGGSGNTIYF. CDR3 DNA sequence: TGCGCCAGCAGCTCTTCCACCCCTGGTGGCTCTGGAAACACCATATATTTT.

The rearrangement uses TRBV5-1 and TRBJ1-1, with a tentative D call TRBD1 (5 bases). There are 15 residues in the CDR3. The V gene's germline CDR1 is SGHRS and CDR2 YFSETQ. Trimming took off 2 bases at V and 1 base at J, with 12 bases between the two ends. The CDR3 region has the DNA TGCGCCAGCAGCTTTACAGGAGCCTCGAACACTGAAGCTTTCTTT. It specifies CASSFTGASNTEAFF.

V and J are TRBV6-1 and TRBJ1-2, with D hard to call. CDR1 is MNHNS, CDR2 SASEGT, per germline. This CDR3 is built from 12 residues. V was shortened by 2 bases and J by 4 bases, with 5 bases between the two germline ends. The CDR3 here is CASSENIYGYTF. The CDR3 region has the DNA TGTGCCAGCAGTGAAAACATCTATGGCTACACCTTC.

The V call is TRBV19, the J call TRBJ1-6; D unclear. Trimming removed 7 bases at V and 12 bases at J, with 13 bases between. Germline V gene data show CDR1 as LNHDA and CDR2 as SQIVND (reference sequence). This CDR3 region has 12 residues. In DNA form, the CDR3 reads TGTGCCAGTACCAACAACAAGGAACCCCTCCACTTT. The encoded protein is CASTNNKEPLHF.

The chain couples TRBV27 to TRBJ2-5, with 7 bases aligning to TRBD2. The V segment lost 6 bases and the J segment 4 bases; nucleotides outside the gene matches: 5. Germline V gives CDR1 MNHEY, CDR2 SMNVEV (reference sequence). The CDR3 has 13 residues. CDR3 bases: TGTGCCAGCAGGGCAGCGGGGCCAGAGACCCAGTACTTC. Translating gives CASRAAGPETQYF.